The present T cell receptor beta chain was sequenced within a study of shared clonotypes between healthy human individuals. On the study more broadly: The donor group consisted of two women and three men, aged 18 to 49. Study-level results: Lower generation probabilities were found for non-shared clonotypes than for those shared by all four donors. In general, naive subsets displayed greater estimated richness than memory subsets did.

Profiling relied on immunoSEQ multiplex PCR, and the TCRdb table lists in-frame clones only, not all of them. The data contain around 2.3 million clones, more than 90% of them seen just once; the ten biggest clones take up approximately 0.13%. Each of the donors was a healthy adult who was HIV-negative and had not had a recent acute infection or vaccination. The CDR3 covers 15 residues. J lost 6 bases, V lost 1 base, and 7 bases had no gene match. Germline loops: CDR1 SGDLS, CDR2 YYNGEE. About this clone: Antigen: not known.

The sample was naive CD4+ T cells sorted from blood. The subset is: CD45RA+ positively selected. The origin of this receptor is a man aged 18-30 years in good health. V is TRBV9 and J is TRBJ2-7, with TRBD2 matching over 10 bases. This chain's CDR3 is CASSVQASGSPEQYF. The CDR3 DNA sequence: TGTGCCAGCAGCGTACAGGCTAGCGGGAGCCCCGAGCAGTACTTC.